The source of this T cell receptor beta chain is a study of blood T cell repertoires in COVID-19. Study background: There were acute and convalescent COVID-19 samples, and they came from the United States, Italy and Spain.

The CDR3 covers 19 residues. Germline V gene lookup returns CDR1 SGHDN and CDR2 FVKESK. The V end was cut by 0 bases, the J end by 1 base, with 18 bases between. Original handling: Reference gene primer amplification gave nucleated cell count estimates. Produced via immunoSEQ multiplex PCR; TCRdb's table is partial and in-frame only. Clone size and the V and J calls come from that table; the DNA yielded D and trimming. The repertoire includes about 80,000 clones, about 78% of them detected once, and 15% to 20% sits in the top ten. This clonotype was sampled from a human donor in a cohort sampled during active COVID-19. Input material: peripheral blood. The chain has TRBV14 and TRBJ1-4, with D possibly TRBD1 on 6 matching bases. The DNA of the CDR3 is TGTGCCAGCAGCCAAGATTTTAATTTTGAGGGGGAAACTAATGAAAAACTGTTTTTT. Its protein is CASSQDFNFEGETNEKLFF.